These 2 T cell receptor beta chains originate from one sample sequenced in a study of blood T cell repertoires in COVID-19. Generated by immunoSEQ multiplex PCR, the TCRdb table keeps only in-frame clones and is missing some. Among 200,000 to 300,000 clones listed, 88% were seen once. The sample comprised peripheral blood. The receptors were gathered from a woman in her twenties or thirties with COVID-19, enrolled during active disease.

This chain connects TRBV2 to TRBJ2-3; tentatively, D is TRBD2 (6 bases). Trimming removed 3 bases from V and 0 bases from J, with 7 bases in between. The CDR3 runs to 14 residues. The V gene's germline CDR1 is SNHLY and CDR2 FYNNEI. CDR3 residues: CASSDGTSTDTQYF. The CDR3 DNA sequence: TGTGCCAGCAGTGATGGGACTAGCACAGATACGCAGTATTTT.

The chain joins TRBV3-1 (or the pseudogene TRBV3-2) to TRBJ1-3, with a weak D call TRBD1 (6 bases). Germline-derived CDR1 and CDR2 are LGHDT and YNNKEL (reference sequence). This CDR3 region has 15 residues. Trimming left V 4 bases short and J 5 bases short, with 15 bases between. This chain's CDR3 is CASSLSAGERNTIYF. CDR3 nucleotide sequence: TGTGCCAGCAGCCTCTCCGCAGGGGAGCGAAACACCATATATTTT.